These 15 T cell receptor beta chains share one sample of origin, sequenced in a study of blood T cell repertoires in COVID-19. TCRdb keeps only in-frame clones here, not all; method: immunoSEQ multiplex PCR. The repertoire holds 62,000 or so clones, with approximately 88% as singletons. The sample consisted of peripheral blood. Receptors were obtained from a human donor in a cohort sampled during active COVID-19.

The chain has TRBV5-6 and TRBJ1-2; D is uncertain. CDR1 SGHDT and CDR2 YYEEEE come from the germline V gene. The CDR3 covers 14 residues. Trimming took off 5 bases at V and 8 bases at J, with 19 bases between the two ends. The CDR3, as DNA: TGTGCCAGCAGTCGTTTCCCTTCCGTAGAGGGCTACACCTTC. Residues: CASSRFPSVEGYTF.

The chain recombines TRBV5-1 with TRBJ2-7; 8 nucleotides match TRBD2. V lost 0 bases and J lost 0; bases outside the gene matches: 2. CDR3 length: 15 residues. Germline assignment: CDR1 SGHRS and CDR2 YFSETQ. The CDR3 nucleotides are TGCGCCAGCAGCTTGGACGGGACTAGCTCCTACGAGCAGTACTTC. Protein sequence: CASSLDGTSSYEQYF.

This clone was seen more than once but under ten times. The V call is TRBV10-3, the J call TRBJ2-1; D possibly corresponds to TRBD1 (6 bases). V lost 3 bases to trimming and J lost 4 bases, with 13 bases between them. CDR3 size: 15 residues. Germline lookup yields CDR1 ENHRY and CDR2 SYGVKD. CDR3 in DNA: TGTGCCATCAGTGAAGGGACACAGCTTTACAATGAGCAGTTCTTC. This encodes CAISEGTQLYNEQFF.

The chain is built from TRBV7-9 and TRBJ1-4; 7 bases agree with TRBD1. The V gene's germline CDR1 is SEHNR and CDR2 FQNEAQ (reference sequence). Unmatched junction bases numbered 4, after V lost 3 bases and J lost 3 bases. The CDR3 consists of 15 residues. CDR3 coding DNA: TGTGCCAGCAGCTTTAGGGGGCCGTCTAATGAAAAACTGTTTTTT. This codes for CASSFRGPSNEKLFF.

This sequence joins TRBV6-1 and TRBJ1-2; a possible D gene is TRBD1 (5 bases). V lost 3 bases, J lost 5 bases, and 10 bases lay in between. This CDR3 contains 13 residues. Germline V CDR1 and CDR2: MNHNS, SASEGT. CDR3 loop: CASSEGQLYGYTF. CDR3 nucleotides: TGTGCCAGCAGTGAGGGGCAGCTTTATGGCTACACCTTC.

The chain is built from TRBV9 and TRBJ2-3, with TRBD2 identical over 7 bases. There are 15 residues in the CDR3. Germline-derived CDR1 and CDR2 are SGDLS and YYNGEE. V trimming: 0 bases; J trimming: 2 bases; junction bases outside the gene matches: 3. The DNA for the CDR3 is TGTGCCAGCAGCGTAGTCGCGGGGGACACAGATACGCAGTATTTT. Translated, it gives CASSVVAGDTDTQYF.

This sequence joins TRBV24-1 and TRBJ2-2, with a possible D match to TRBD1 (5 bases). This CDR3 has 15 residues. V shed 3 bases and J shed 7 bases, with 14 bases lying between them. Germline V gene sequence: CDR1 KGHDR, CDR2 SFDVKD. CDR3 in DNA: TGTGCCACCAGTGATGCCCTCAAAGACAGCGGGGAGCTGTTTTTT. Translated, it gives CATSDALKDSGELFF.

This chain links TRBV27 with TRBJ1-1, with D tentatively TRBD1 (5 bases). The germline V and J ends were trimmed by 3 bases and 11 bases, with 16 bases remaining between them. This CDR3 spans 13 amino acids. CDR1 MNHEY and CDR2 SMNVEV come from the germline V gene (reference sequence). CDR3 in amino acids: CASSFLGPGEAFF. For the CDR3, the DNA is TGTGCCAGCAGTTTCTTGGGACCGGGAGAGGCTTTCTTT.

V is TRBV7-8 and J is TRBJ1-4; a weak D match, TRBD1 (5 bases). This CDR3 spans 14 amino acids. The V end lost 4 bases, the J end lost 10 bases, and 16 bases lay between the germline ends. Germline V gene sequence: CDR1 SGHVS, CDR2 FQNEAQ. CDR3 sequence reads: CASSSSDTGRKLFF. CDR3 sequence (DNA): TGTGCCAGCAGCTCCAGCGATACAGGTCGAAAACTGTTTTTT.

The chain recombines TRBV27 with TRBJ1-4; TRBD1 might be the D (6 bases). V lost 4 bases and J lost 5, with 17 bases in between. This CDR3 spans 16 amino acids. Germline-derived CDR1 and CDR2 are MNHEY and SMNVEV (reference sequence). CDR3 nucleotides: TGTGCCAGCAGTTCCCAGGGGTTAGGGGAGAATGAAAAACTGTTTTTT. Its translation: CASSSQGLGENEKLFF.

V and J are TRBV19 and TRBJ2-1; 8 bases line up with TRBD1. Germline V gene data show CDR1 as LNHDA and CDR2 as SQIVND (reference sequence). The CDR3 runs 14 residues. The V gene end was trimmed by 5 bases and the J gene end by 10 bases; junction bases not matched to a gene: 10. The CDR3 nucleotides read TGTGCCAGTAGTTTCGGACAGGGACCAGTGGAGCAGTTCTTC. Protein sequence: CASSFGQGPVEQFF.

The rearrangement links TRBV27 to TRBJ2-7; TRBD1 might be the D (5 bases). Germline V gene lookup returns CDR1 MNHEY and CDR2 SMNVEV (reference sequence). V was pared by 3 bases and J by 8 bases, with 8 bases between. The CDR3 contains 11 residues. CDR3 bases: TGTGCCAGCAGTTTTGACAGCAAGCAGTACTTC. Its translation is CASSFDSKQYF.

The chain uses TRBV28 and TRBJ2-7, with TRBD2 as a possible D gene (7 bases). Germline CDR1 MDHEN, CDR2 SYDVKM. V lost 10 bases to trimming and J lost 3 bases, with 16 bases between them. The CDR3 consists of 13 residues. The CDR3 loop is CAISRGGLYEQYF. The CDR3 bases are TGTGCCATCTCAAGGGGGGGCCTCTACGAGCAGTACTTC.

The rearrangement links TRBV30 to TRBJ2-7; 11 nucleotides agree with TRBD2. The germline gives CDR1 GTSNPN, CDR2 SVGIG (reference sequence). The CDR3 totals 15 residues. V trimming: 5 bases; J trimming: 1 base; junction bases outside the gene matches: 7. DNA for the CDR3: TGTGCCTGGTCTGGGACTAGCGGTTCATCCTACGAGCAGTACTTC. This encodes CAWSGTSGSSYEQYF.

The genes are TRBV2 and TRBJ2-1, with TRBD2 matching 9 bases. V lost 8 bases, J lost 5 bases, and 7 bases stayed unmatched. Per the germline V gene, CDR1 is SNHLY and CDR2 is FYNNEI. This CDR3 contains 14 residues. In DNA form, the CDR3 reads TGTGCCAGCTTTAGCGGGAGCTCGGACAATGAGCAGTTCTTC. Its translation: CASFSGSSDNEQFF. Full variable domain (outside the CDR3, taken from reference TRBV2 and TRBJ2-1): EPEVTQTPSHQVTQMGQEVILRCVPISNHLYFYWYRQILGQKVEFLVSFYNNEISEKSEIFDDQFSVERPDGSNFTLKIRSTKLEDSAMYFCASFSGSSDNEQFFGPGTRLTVL.